This entry lists 8 T cell receptor beta chains sequenced from one sample in a study of cytomegalovirus exposure and HLA in healthy donors. Sequencing was performed with immunoSEQ multiplex PCR; in TCRdb, only in-frame clones are kept and a portion is missing. Found here are around 71,000 clones, around 96% of them singletons; the top ten hold around 1.5%. Sequencing was carried out using PBMCs. The receptors stem from a man between 18 and 29 years old in good health and CMV-seropositive.

The chain links TRBV7-9 to TRBJ2-2, with D uncertain. CDR1 is SEHNR, CDR2 FQNEAQ, per germline (reference sequence). The CDR3 has 11 residues. The CDR3 coding sequence is TGTGCTTCGAGCCGGACCGGGGAGCTGTTTTTT. Translation gives CASSRTGELFF.

The J gene is TRBJ1-5, the V gene TRBV19; D perhaps matches TRBD1 (5 bases). The CDR3 contains 13 residues. V dropped 6 bases and J dropped 2 bases, with 8 bases sitting between them. CDR1 is LNHDA and CDR2 is SQIVND in the germline V gene (reference sequence). The CDR3 nucleotides read TGTGCCAGTAGAGACAGCGGCAATCAGCCCCAGCATTTT. Its protein product is CASRDSGNQPQHF.

V usage is TRBV5-1 and J usage is TRBJ2-5; a weak D match, TRBD1 (5 bases). CDR1 is SGHRS and CDR2 is YFSETQ in the germline V gene. The CDR3 spans 14 residues. Trimming cost V 4 bases and J 2 bases, with 12 bases left between them. This CDR3 is CASSPGPGQETQYF. CDR3 nucleotide sequence: TGCGCCAGCAGCCCCGGGCCAGGGCAAGAGACCCAGTACTTC.

The J gene is TRBJ2-5, the V gene TRBV5-1; D is possibly TRBD2 (6 bases). From germline, CDR1 is SGHRS and CDR2 YFSETQ. The CDR3 contains 15 residues. The V gene lost 0 bases and the J gene lost 5 bases, with 14 bases spanning the gap. The CDR3, as DNA: TGCGCCAGCAGCTTGGTTGGGGGGATCGAGGAGACCCAGTACTTC. This encodes CASSLVGGIEETQYF.

V is TRBV6-7 and J is TRBJ2-7; 8 bases line up with TRBD2. TRBV6-7 is assigned to the ORF class and has an uncertain function. This CDR3 has 12 residues. CDR3 in DNA: TGTGAACCGGGACTAGGGCATTACGAGCAGTACTTC. Its protein is CEPGLGHYEQYF.

The rearrangement uses TRBV6-5 and TRBJ2-2; 8 positions match TRBD1. The CDR3 sequence is 15 residues long. The V gene end was trimmed by 2 bases and the J gene end by 3 bases; junction bases not matched to a gene: 2. The germline gives CDR1 MNHEY, CDR2 SVGAGI. CDR3 in amino acids: CASSYVTGDTGELFF. The CDR3, as DNA: TGTGCCAGCAGTTACGTGACAGGGGACACCGGGGAGCTGTTTTTT.

J is TRBJ1-5 and V is TRBV6-6, with 8 bases fitting TRBD1. The ends lost 6 bases at V and 7 bases at J; junction bases unmatched: 5. The germline gives CDR1 MNHNY, CDR2 SVGAGI (reference sequence). This CDR3 has 13 residues. This chain's CDR3 is CASRPTGGQPQHF. The CDR3 region has the DNA TGTGCCAGCAGGCCCACAGGGGGGCAGCCCCAGCATTTT.

By proportion, this clone is medium-sized. Other nucleotide sequences in the sample specify the same CDR3. The rearrangement links TRBV2 to TRBJ2-3, with TRBD2 as a possible D gene (7 bases). The V end lost 1 base, the J end lost 5 bases, and 13 bases lay between the germline ends. The germline gives CDR1 SNHLY, CDR2 FYNNEI. CDR3 length equals 15 residues. DNA for the CDR3: TGTGCCAGCAGTGAAGAACGGGGGGCGGGAGATACGCAGTATTTT. This translates into CASSEERGAGDTQYF.